A single sample is the source of the 14 T cell receptor beta chains below, sequenced in a study of regulatory T cells in long-lasting Graves disease. In building TCR beta libraries, iRepertoire HTBI primers were used together with Arm-PCR of CDR3 regions. TCRdb independently ran MiXCR on the multiplex PCR reads; one entry per CDR3 protein. The profile shows fewer than 450,000 distinct CDR3 sequences, roughly 15% of them singletons. Time point: newly diagnosed GD, antithyroid drugs for less than 3 months. TCR sequences were obtained from RNA taken from PBMCs. This sample was shared with a second study, whose subject was T cells in Graves' hyperthyroidism and ophthalmopathy.

The material was peripheral blood mononuclear cells (PBMCs), obtained at new diagnosis, from a patient treated with antithyroid drugs. All receptors come from a woman between 40 and 55 years old with Graves disease.

This clonotype has ten or more counts. The chain employs TRBV2 and TRBJ2-7; D uncertain. Germline-derived CDR1 and CDR2 are SNHLY and FYNNEI. The CDR3 extends over 13 amino acids. V was trimmed by 8 bases and J by 2 bases, leaving 13 bases between them. CDR3 bases: TGTGCCAGCCTCGATTCTCAGGCCTACGAGCAGTACTTC. It translates to CASLDSQAYEQYF.

The chain combines TRBV11-2 with TRBJ1-2; D is uncertain. In germline, CDR1 is SGHAT, CDR2 FQNNGV. The CDR3 consists of 15 residues. V was clipped by 9 bases and J by 6 bases, with 23 bases between them. The CDR3 is CASSDQPGVIHGYTF. CDR3 bases: TGTGCCAGTAGTGACCAGCCGGGAGTCATTCATGGCTACACCTTC.

In this sample, this clonotype turned up many times. The gene calls are TRBV11-1 and TRBJ2-3; D unresolved. V was pared by 2 bases and J by 1 base, with 4 bases between. Germline V gene data show CDR1 as SGHAT and CDR2 as FQDESV (reference sequence). This CDR3 has 13 residues. CDR3 sequence: CASSLPGTDTQYF. The CDR3, as DNA: TGTGCCAGCAGCTTACCGGGCACAGATACGCAGTATTTT.

The chain combines TRBV30 with TRBJ2-1; D is unresolved. CDR1 is GTSNPN and CDR2 is SVGIG in the germline V gene (reference sequence). V was pared by 1 base and J by 2 bases, with 6 bases between. The CDR3 is made up of 13 amino acids. CDR3 amino acids: CAWSESPYNEQFF. The CDR3 bases are TGTGCCTGGAGTGAGTCCCCCTACAATGAGCAGTTCTTC.

This clonotype was seen ten or more times. The chain carries TRBV2 and TRBJ2-1; tentatively, D is TRBD1 (5 bases). Trimming removed 11 bases at V and 7 bases at J, with 18 bases between. The CDR3 has 13 amino acids. CDR1 SNHLY and CDR2 FYNNEI come from the germline V gene. The CDR3 sequence is CACSQAPLNEQFF. The DNA for the CDR3 is TGTGCCTGCTCACAGGCTCCCCTAAATGAGCAGTTCTTC.

For this clonotype: This may arise from a read error, as a much more abundant clone is one base away. The chain carries TRBV6-2 or TRBV6-3 and TRBJ2-3, with D maybe TRBD1 (5 bases). V was pared by 2 bases and J by 1 base, with 19 bases between. The CDR3 runs 18 residues. Germline V gene lookup returns CDR1 MNHEY and CDR2 SVGEGT. CDR3 DNA sequence: TGTGCCAGCAGTTACCGTTTTGAGACAGTAAGAGGCACAGATACGCAGTATTTT. Protein sequence: CASSYRFETVRGTDTQYF.

V usage is TRBV29-1 and J usage is TRBJ2-1; no clear D. Trimming left V 6 bases short and J 0 bases short, with 9 bases between. This CDR3 is 13 amino acids long. CDR1 is SQVTM and CDR2 is ANQGSEA in the germline V gene. DNA of the CDR3: TGCAGCGTAACCGCGAGCTCCTACAATGAGCAGTTCTTC. The encoded protein is CSVTASSYNEQFF.

This clonotype was recorded many times. J is TRBJ2-1 and V is TRBV7-2; tentatively, D is TRBD1 or TRBD2 (5 bases each). The ends were cut back, 3 bases at V and 8 bases at J, with 14 bases in the middle. The CDR3 runs to 14 residues. The germline V gene has CDR1 SGHTA and CDR2 FQGNSA. The CDR3 DNA reads as TGTGCCAGCAGCTTGGGGACCGAGTCGCATGAGCAGTTCTTC. Its translation is CASSLGTESHEQFF.

This clonotype showed up many times. This rearrangement joins TRBV15 to TRBJ1-4; D perhaps matches TRBD1 (5 bases). The ends were cut back, 0 bases at V and 7 bases at J, with 9 bases in the middle. The germline V gene encodes CDR1 LNHNV and CDR2 YYDKDF (reference sequence). The CDR3 loop spans 14 amino acids. The DNA of the CDR3 is TGTGCCACCAGCAGAGACCAGGGTGGTGAAAAACTGTTTTTT. It codes for CATSRDQGGEKLFF.

This clonotype was seen repeatedly, ten times or more. The CDR3 DNA reads as TGCAGTGCTAGCGACAGGGGGCCCTCCACGCCCTATGGCTACACCTTC. This encodes CSASDRGPSTPYGYTF. The chain couples TRBV20-1 to TRBJ1-2; 10 bases are a match to TRBD1. The V and J ends lost 3 bases and 4 bases, in that order; junction bases with no gene match: 11. Germline loops: CDR1 DFQATT, CDR2 SNEGSKA (reference sequence). There are 16 residues in the CDR3.

The chain employs TRBV6-2 or TRBV6-3 and TRBJ2-7; a weak D match, TRBD2 (5 bases). Germline CDR1 is MNHEY and CDR2 is SVGEGT. The germline V and J ends were trimmed by 0 bases and 3 bases, with 18 bases remaining between them. The CDR3 has 17 residues. CDR3 nucleotides: TGTGCCAGCAGTTACTCATACCCAGAGGTCGGGGACTACGAGCAGTACTTC. Translating it yields CASSYSYPEVGDYEQYF.

The chain is built from TRBV11-3 and TRBJ2-5; 12 positions agree with TRBD1. Germline V gene sequence: CDR1 SGHNT, CDR2 YENEEA. The J segment lost 7 bases and the V segment lost 1 base, leaving 7 bases of the junction unmatched. The CDR3 covers 16 residues. The CDR3 protein is CASSLGRGQGAWTQYF. The CDR3 nucleotides read TGTGCCAGCAGCTTAGGCCGGGGACAGGGGGCTTGGACCCAGTACTTC.

Turning to this clonotype: This likely comes from a read error, as the CDR3 has no conserved phenylalanine or tryptophan at its end. The rearrangement uses TRBV6-1 and TRBJ2-5; a possible D gene is TRBD2 (6 bases). The CDR3 is 15 residues long. V shed 11 bases and J shed 0 bases, with 19 bases lying between them. Germline loops: CDR1 MNHNS, CDR2 SASEGT. CDR3 amino acids: CAGTGSGWYQETQYS. The CDR3 coding sequence is TGTGCCGGCACCGGGAGCGGGTGGTACCAAGAGACCCAGTACTCC.

This chain's CDR3 is CASRKGVWYQPQHF. As DNA, the CDR3 is TGTGCCAGCAGGAAGGGGGTATGGTATCAGCCCCAGCATTTT. The V gene is TRBV6-1, the J gene TRBJ1-5, with D maybe TRBD1 (6 bases). Between the trimmed V and J ends, which lost 6 bases and 5 bases, there was a span of 14 bases. Germline values: CDR1 MNHNS, CDR2 SASEGT. CDR3 size: 14 residues.